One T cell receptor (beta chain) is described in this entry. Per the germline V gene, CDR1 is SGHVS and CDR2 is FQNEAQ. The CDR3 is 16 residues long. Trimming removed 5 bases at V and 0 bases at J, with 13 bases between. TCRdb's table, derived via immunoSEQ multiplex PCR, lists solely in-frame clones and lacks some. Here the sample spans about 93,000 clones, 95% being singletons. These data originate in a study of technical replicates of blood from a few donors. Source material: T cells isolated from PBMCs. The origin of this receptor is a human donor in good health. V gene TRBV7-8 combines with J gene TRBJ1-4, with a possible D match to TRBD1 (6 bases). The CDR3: CASSHDRKSTNEKLFF. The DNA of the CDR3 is TGTGCCAGCAGCCACGACAGGAAGTCAACTAATGAAAAACTGTTTTTT.